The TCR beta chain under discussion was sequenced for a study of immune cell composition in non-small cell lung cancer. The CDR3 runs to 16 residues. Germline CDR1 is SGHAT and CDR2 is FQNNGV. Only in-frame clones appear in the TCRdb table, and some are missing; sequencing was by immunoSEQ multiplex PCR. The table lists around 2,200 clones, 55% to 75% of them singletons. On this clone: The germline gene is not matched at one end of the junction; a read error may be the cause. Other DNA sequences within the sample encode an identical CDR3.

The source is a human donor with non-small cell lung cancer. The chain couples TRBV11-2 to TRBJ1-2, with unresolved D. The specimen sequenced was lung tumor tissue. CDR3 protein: CASSSPGRATKYGYTF. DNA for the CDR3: TGTGCCAGTAGCTCGCCGGGCCGAGCGACTAAATATGGCTACACCTTC.